This T cell receptor (beta chain) was retrieved from a study of CD8 T cells in ankylosing spondylitis. Study results and caveats: What seemed typical of ankylosing spondylitis blood was a TCR beta motif built from fewer than ten highly homologous variants.

Libraries of TCR beta came from quantitative 5'-RACE with molecular barcodes. TCRdb ran MiXCR on the 5' RACE reads and lists one entry per CDR3 protein. The data hold roughly 60,000 distinct CDR3 sequences, with about 6.2% observed a single time. On this clonotype: Its specificity is unknown.

With 7 bases removed from V and 8 bases from J, the gap between germline ends came to 22 bases. The CDR3 totals 15 residues. Per the germline V gene, CDR1 is SGHTA and CDR2 is FQGNSA. Material: synovial fluid, either unsorted or a sorted T cell fraction (not recorded which). This receptor was taken from a male donor with ankylosing spondylitis. The gene calls are TRBV7-2 and TRBJ2-3; a possible D gene is TRBD2 (6 bases). CDR3 protein: CASNTGWLPRGTQYF. For the CDR3, the DNA is TGTGCCAGCAACACAGGATGGCTGCCGCGGGGTACGCAGTATTTT.